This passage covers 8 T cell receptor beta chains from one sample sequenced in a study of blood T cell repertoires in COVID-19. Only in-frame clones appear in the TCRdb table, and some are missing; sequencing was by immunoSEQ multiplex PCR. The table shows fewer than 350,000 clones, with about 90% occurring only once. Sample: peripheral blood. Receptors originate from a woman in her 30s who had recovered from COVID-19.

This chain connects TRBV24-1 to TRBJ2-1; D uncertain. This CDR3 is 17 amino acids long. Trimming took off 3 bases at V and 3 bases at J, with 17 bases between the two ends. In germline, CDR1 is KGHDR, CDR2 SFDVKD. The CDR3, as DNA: TGTGCCACCAGTGATCCCTCAAGAGCGCCCGGCTACAATGAGCAGTTCTTC. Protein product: CATSDPSRAPGYNEQFF.

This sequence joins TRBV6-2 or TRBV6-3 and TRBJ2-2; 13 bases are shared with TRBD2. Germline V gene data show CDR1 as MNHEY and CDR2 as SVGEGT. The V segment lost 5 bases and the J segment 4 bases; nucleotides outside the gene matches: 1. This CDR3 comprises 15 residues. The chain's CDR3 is CASSRLAGGTGELFF. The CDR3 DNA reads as TGTGCCAGCAGTCGACTAGCGGGAGGCACCGGGGAGCTGTTTTTT.

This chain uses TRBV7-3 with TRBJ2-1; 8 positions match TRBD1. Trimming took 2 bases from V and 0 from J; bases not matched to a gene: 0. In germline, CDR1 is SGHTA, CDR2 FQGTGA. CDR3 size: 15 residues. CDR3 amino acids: CASSLQGASYNEQFF. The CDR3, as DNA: TGTGCCAGCAGCTTACAGGGGGCCTCCTACAATGAGCAGTTCTTC.

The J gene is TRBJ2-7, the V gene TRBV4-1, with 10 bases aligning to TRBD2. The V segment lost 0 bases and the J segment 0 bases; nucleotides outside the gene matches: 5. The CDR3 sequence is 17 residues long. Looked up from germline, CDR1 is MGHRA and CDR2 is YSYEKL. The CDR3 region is CASSQEASGGSSYEQYF. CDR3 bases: TGCGCCAGCAGCCAAGAGGCTAGCGGGGGTAGCTCCTACGAGCAGTACTTC.

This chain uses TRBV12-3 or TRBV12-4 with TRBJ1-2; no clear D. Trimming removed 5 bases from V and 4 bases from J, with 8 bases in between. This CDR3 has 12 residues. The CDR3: CASSTEVYGYTF. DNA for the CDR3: TGTGCCAGCAGTACAGAAGTCTATGGCTACACCTTC.

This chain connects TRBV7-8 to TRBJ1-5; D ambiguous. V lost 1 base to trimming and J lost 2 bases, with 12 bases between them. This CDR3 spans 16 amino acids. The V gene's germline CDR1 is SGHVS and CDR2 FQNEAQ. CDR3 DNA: TGTGCCAGCAGCTTAGACAGTCTATTGGGCAATCAGCCCCAGCATTTT. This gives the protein CASSLDSLLGNQPQHF. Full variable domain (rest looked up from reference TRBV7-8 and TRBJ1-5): GAGVSQSPRYKVAKRGQDVALRCDPISGHVSLFWYQQALGQGPEFLTYFQNEAQLDKSGLPSDRFFAERPEGSVSTLKIQRTQQEDSAVYLCASSLDSLLGNQPQHFGDGTRLSIL.

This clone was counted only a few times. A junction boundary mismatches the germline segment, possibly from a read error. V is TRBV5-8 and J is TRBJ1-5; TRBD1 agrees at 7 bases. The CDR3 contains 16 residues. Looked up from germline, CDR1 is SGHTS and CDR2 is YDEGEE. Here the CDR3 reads CASTLGDRAYNQPQHF. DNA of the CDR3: TGTGCCAGCACCTTGGGTGACAGGGCCTACAATCAGCCCCAGCATTTT.

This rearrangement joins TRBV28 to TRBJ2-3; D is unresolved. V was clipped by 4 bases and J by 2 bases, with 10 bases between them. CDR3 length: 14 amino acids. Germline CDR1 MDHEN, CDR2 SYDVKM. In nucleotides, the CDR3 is TGTGCCAGCAGTTATGGCAGGCCCACAGATACGCAGTATTTT. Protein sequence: CASSYGRPTDTQYF.